These T cell receptor beta chains were read from a single sample in a study of human thymus T cells. TCRdb's copy holds only in-frame clones and misses some; the assay was immunoSEQ multiplex PCR. The data hold tens of thousands of clones, with about 95% observed a single time. Sequences were obtained from blood. These receptors originate from a girl under three years old with a congenital heart defect but otherwise immunologically healthy. Each CDR3 is given with its conserved first and last residue. A D gene is named only where the DNA matches it firmly.

CDR3aa | CDR3nt | j_gene | v_gene | d_gene
CASASPSTDTQYF | TGTGCCAGCGCCTCGCCTAGCACAGATACGCAGTATTTT | TRBJ2-3 | TRBV6-5 | -
CASSLAGTRGLRETQYF | TGCGCCAGCAGCTTGGCCGGGACTCGGGGTCTGAGGGAGACCCAGTACTTC | TRBJ2-5 | TRBV5-1 | -
CASSGTGRQPQHF | TGTGCCAGCAGTGGGACAGGGCGCCAGCCCCAGCATTTT | TRBJ1-5 | TRBV2 | TRBD1
CASSMRRPLGRGHYEQYF | TGTGCCAGTAGTATGCGGCGGCCCCTAGGGCGGGGACACTACGAGCAGTACTTC | TRBJ2-7 | TRBV19 | -
CASSQHVGPSYEQYF | TGTGCCAGCAGCCAACACGTGGGACCGAGCTACGAGCAGTACTTC | TRBJ2-7 | TRBV6-6 | -
CASSPPPEDTQYF | TGTGCCAGCTCACCACCTCCGGAGGATACGCAGTATTTT | TRBJ2-3 | TRBV18 | -
CASSRQGGDEKLFF | TGTGCCAGCAGCCGACAGGGGGGAGATGAAAAACTGTTTTTT | TRBJ1-4 | TRBV7-9 | TRBD1
CASSVRQGNTGELFF | TGTGCCAGCAGCGTCAGACAGGGGAACACCGGGGAGCTGTTTTTT | TRBJ2-2 | TRBV9 | TRBD1
CASKFGLQGVGYGYTF | TGTGCCAGCAAATTCGGGCTGCAGGGGGTTGGCTATGGCTACACCTTC | TRBJ1-2 | TRBV5-4 | TRBD1
CASSLDRVYEQYF | TGCGCCAGCAGCTTGGACAGGGTTTACGAGCAGTACTTC | TRBJ2-7 | TRBV5-1 | -
CASSVTGELFF | TGTGCCAGCAGTGTCACCGGGGAGCTGTTTTTT | TRBJ2-2 | TRBV6-4 | -
CASSKARGHNEQFF | TGTGCCAGCAGCAAAGCAAGGGGACACAATGAGCAGTTCTTC | TRBJ2-1 | TRBV7-2 | -
CASRRTSGSTGELFF | TGTGCCAGCAGGCGAACTAGCGGGAGTACCGGGGAGCTGTTTTTT | TRBJ2-2 | TRBV6-6 | TRBD2
CASSERGRVSYEQYF | TGTGCCAGCAGTGAAAGGGGGAGGGTGTCCTACGAGCAGTACTTC | TRBJ2-7 | TRBV2 | -